This T cell receptor (beta chain) was sequenced for a study of persistence of HIV-infected CD4 T cells. Turning to the study itself: Suppressive ART had lasted a median of 8 years.

Overall study results and limits: Degenerate expanded CDR3beta sequences were enriched among CMV- and Gag-responding cells.

Note on this clone: The antigen remains unidentified.

Lysates of CMV-infected fibroblasts at around 9.9 ug/mL stimulated these cells. CD40L-negative CD69-negative CD45RO-high memory CD4+ T cells were sorted as populations depleted of antigen-responding cells. This was the immunoSEQ version 4 assay in survey mode. Each sample used up to 1 ug genomic DNA diluted to around 10 ng/uL. Only in-frame clones appear in the TCRdb table, and some are missing; sequencing was by immunoSEQ multiplex PCR. The top ten clones hold 4.6% of a sample with 25,000 to 30,000 clones, approximately 82% of them seen once. CDR3 size: 13 residues. The V end was cut by 3 bases, the J end by 7 bases, with 13 bases between. Germline CDR1 and CDR2: SEHNR and FQNEAQ (reference sequence).

This receptor was obtained from an adult man with HIV who was CMV-seropositive. Source: CD4+ T cells sorted from PBMCs after approximately 20-hour stimulation, taken from a patient who received antiretroviral therapy. The genes are TRBV7-9 and TRBJ2-7; perhaps TRBD1 as D (7 bases). In DNA, the CDR3 is TGTGCCAGCAGCTTGGAGGGGGCGGGAGAGCAGTACTTC. As protein: CASSLEGAGEQYF.